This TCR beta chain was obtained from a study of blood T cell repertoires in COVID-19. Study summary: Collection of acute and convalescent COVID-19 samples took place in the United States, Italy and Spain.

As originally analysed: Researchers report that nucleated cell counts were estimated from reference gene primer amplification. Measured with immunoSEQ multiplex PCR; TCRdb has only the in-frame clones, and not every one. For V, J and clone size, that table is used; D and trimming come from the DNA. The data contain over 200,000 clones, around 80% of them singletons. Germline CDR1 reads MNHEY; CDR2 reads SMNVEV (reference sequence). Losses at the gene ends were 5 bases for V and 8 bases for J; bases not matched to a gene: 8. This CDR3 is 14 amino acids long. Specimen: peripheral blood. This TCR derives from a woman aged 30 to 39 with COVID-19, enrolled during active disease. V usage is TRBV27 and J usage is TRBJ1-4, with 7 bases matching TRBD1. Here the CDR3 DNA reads TGTGCCAGCAGTCTGGGGGCAGGGGGAGAAAAACTGTTTTTT. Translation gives CASSLGAGGEKLFF.